The TCR beta chain described here comes from a study of blood T cells in healthy people across ages. Study background: About one barcoded beta molecule per two T cells came from capture by template switching. Study results and caveats: Long-lived and aged donors differed, with more naive CD4+ cells and higher diversity in the long-lived. Roughly linearly, TCR beta diversity per million T cells fell as age increased.

Germline-derived CDR1 and CDR2 are LGHNA and YNFKEQ. The CDR3 covers 13 residues. Deletions cut 3 bases from V and 1 base from J, with 6 bases between. PCR was performed a second time for about 7 to 11 cycles using a sample-barcoded 5' primer and a J-beta primer mix. TCRdb ran MiXCR on the 5' RACE reads and lists one entry per CDR3 protein. The sample includes about 680,000 distinct CDR3 sequences, 49% of them seen just once. Of note for this clonotype: The antigen is undetermined.

The chain couples TRBV4-2 to TRBJ1-1; D unresolved. The specimen sequenced was blood. This sequence originates from a woman in her sixties or seventies in good health. The CDR3 is CASSQEKNTEAFF. The CDR3, as DNA: TGTGCCAGCAGCCAGGAGAAGAACACTGAAGCTTTCTTT.